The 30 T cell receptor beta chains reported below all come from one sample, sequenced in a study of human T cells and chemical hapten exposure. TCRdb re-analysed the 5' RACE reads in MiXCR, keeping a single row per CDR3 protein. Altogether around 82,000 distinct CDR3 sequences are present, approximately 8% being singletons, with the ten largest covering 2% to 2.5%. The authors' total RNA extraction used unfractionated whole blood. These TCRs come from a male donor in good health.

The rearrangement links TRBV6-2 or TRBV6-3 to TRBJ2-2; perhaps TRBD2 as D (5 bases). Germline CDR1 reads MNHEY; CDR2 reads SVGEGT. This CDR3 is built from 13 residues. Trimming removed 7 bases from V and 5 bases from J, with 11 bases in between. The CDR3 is CASIKGGTGELFF. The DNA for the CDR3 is TGTGCCAGCATTAAAGGAGGAACCGGGGAGCTGTTTTTT.

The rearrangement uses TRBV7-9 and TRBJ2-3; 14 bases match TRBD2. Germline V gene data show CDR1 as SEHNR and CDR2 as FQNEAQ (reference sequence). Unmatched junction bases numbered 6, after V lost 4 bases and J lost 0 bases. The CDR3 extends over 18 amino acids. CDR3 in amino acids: CASSSGTSGGTSTDTQYF. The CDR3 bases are TGTGCCAGCAGCTCCGGGACTAGCGGGGGAACTAGCACAGATACGCAGTATTTT.

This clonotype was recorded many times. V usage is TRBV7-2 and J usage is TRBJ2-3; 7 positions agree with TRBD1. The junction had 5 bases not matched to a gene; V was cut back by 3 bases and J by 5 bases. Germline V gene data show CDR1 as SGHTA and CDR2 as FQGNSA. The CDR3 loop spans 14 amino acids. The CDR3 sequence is CASSFGTVKDTQYF. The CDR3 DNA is TGTGCCAGCAGCTTTGGGACAGTAAAAGATACGCAGTATTTT.

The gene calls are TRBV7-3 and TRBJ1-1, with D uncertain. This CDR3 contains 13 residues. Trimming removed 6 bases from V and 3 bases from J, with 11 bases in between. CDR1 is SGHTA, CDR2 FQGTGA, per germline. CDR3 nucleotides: TGTGCCAGCAGAAATCAAGCGGACACTGAAGCTTTCTTT. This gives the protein CASRNQADTEAFF.

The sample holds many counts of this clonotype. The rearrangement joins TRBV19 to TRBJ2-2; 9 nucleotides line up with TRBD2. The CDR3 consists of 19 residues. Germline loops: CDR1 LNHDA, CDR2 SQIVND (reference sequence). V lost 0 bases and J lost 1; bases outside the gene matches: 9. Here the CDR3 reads CASSIDLISGSGNTGELFF. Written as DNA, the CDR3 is TGTGCCAGTAGTATAGATCTTATTAGCGGGAGTGGGAACACCGGGGAGCTGTTTTTT.

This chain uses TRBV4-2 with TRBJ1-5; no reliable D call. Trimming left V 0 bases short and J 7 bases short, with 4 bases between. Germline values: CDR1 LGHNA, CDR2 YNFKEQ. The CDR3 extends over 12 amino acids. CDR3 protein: CASSQDRQPQHF. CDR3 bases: TGTGCCAGCAGCCAAGATCGGCAGCCCCAGCATTTT.

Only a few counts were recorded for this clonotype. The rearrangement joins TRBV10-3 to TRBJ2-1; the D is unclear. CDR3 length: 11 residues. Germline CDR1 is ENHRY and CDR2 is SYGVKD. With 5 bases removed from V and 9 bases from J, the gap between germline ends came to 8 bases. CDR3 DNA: TGTGCCATCAGTAAAGGGTTTGAGCAGTTCTTC. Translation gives CAISKGFEQFF.

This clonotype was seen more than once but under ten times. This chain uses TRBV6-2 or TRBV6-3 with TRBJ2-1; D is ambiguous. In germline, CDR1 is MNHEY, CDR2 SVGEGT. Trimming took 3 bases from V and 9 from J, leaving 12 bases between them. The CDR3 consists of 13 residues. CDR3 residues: CASSYNAVREQFF. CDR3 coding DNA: TGTGCCAGCAGTTATAATGCCGTTCGTGAGCAGTTCTTC.

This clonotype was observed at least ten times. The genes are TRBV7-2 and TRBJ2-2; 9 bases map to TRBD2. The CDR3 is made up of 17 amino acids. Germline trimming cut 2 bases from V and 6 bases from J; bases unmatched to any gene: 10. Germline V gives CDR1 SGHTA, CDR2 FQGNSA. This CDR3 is CASSLRWGSGSSGELFF. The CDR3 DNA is TGTGCCAGCAGCTTACGGTGGGGTAGCGGGAGTTCCGGGGAGCTGTTTTTT.

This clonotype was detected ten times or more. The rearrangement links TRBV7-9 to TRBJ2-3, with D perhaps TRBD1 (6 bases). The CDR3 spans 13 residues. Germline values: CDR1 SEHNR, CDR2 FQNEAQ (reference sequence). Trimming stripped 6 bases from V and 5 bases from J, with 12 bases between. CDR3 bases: TGTGCCAGCAGGCAGGGGCCCGAAGATACGCAGTATTTT. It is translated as CASRQGPEDTQYF.

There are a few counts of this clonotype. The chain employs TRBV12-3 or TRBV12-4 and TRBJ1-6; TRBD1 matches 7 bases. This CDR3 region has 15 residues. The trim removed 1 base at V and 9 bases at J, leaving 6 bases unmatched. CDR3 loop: CASSLGRGYRSPLHF. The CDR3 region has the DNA TGTGCCAGCAGTTTAGGCAGGGGGTATCGTTCACCCCTCCACTTT.

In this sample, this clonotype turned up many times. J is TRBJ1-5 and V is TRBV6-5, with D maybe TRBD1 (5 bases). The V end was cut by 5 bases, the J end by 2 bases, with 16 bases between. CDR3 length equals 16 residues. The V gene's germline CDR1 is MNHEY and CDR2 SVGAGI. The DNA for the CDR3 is TGTGCCAGCAGTCAAAATTTAGGGGATGGCAATCAGCCCCAGCATTTT. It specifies CASSQNLGDGNQPQHF.

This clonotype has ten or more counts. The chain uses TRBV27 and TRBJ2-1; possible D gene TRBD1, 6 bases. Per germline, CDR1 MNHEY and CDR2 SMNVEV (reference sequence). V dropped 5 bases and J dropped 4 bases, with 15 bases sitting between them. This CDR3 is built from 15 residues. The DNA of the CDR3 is TGTGCCAGCAGTCCCTCACGAGGACAGTACAATGAGCAGTTCTTC. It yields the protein CASSPSRGQYNEQFF.

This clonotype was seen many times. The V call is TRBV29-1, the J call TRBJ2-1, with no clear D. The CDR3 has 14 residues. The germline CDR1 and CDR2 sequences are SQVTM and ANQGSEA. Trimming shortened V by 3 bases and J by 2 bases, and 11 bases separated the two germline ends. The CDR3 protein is CSVDIGPTYNEQFF. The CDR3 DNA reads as TGCAGCGTTGATATAGGGCCCACCTACAATGAGCAGTTCTTC.

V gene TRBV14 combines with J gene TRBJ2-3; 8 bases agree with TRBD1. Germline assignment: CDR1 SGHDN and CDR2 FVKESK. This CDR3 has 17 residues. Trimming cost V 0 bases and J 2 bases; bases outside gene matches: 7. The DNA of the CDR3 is TGTGCCAGCAGCCAAGACCAGGGGGCCCTACTCACAGATACGCAGTATTTT. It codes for CASSQDQGALLTDTQYF.

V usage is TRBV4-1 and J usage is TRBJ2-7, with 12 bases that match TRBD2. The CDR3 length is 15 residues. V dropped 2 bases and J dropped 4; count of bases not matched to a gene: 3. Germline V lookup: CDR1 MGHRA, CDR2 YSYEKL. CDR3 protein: CASSQTTSGSYEQYF. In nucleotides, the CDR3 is TGCGCCAGCAGCCAAACGACTAGCGGGAGTTACGAGCAGTACTTC.

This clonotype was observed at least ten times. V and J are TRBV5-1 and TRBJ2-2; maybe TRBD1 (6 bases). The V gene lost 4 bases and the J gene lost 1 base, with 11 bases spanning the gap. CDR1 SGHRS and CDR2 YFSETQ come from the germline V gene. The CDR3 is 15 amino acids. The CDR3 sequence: CASSMGAGNTGELFF. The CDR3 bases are TGCGCCAGCAGCATGGGGGCAGGGAACACCGGGGAGCTGTTTTTT.

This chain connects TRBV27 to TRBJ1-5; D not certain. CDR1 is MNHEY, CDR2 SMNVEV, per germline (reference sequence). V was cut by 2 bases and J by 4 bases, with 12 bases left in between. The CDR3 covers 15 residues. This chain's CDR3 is CASSLGPRRNQPQHF. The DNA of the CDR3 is TGTGCCAGCAGTTTAGGGCCCAGGAGAAATCAGCCCCAGCATTTT.

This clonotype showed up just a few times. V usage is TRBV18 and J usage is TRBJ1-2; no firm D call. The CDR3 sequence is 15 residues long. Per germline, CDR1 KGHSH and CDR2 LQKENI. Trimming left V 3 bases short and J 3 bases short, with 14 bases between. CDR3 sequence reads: CASSPQERSDYGYTF. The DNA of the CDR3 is TGTGCCAGCTCACCTCAGGAGAGGAGTGACTATGGCTACACCTTC.

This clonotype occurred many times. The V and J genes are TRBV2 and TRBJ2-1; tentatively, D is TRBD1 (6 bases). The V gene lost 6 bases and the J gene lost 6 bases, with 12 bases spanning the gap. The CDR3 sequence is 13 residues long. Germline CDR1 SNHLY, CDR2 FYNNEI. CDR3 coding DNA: TGTGCCAGCAGGCAGGGGTTATCCAATGAGCAGTTCTTC. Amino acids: CASRQGLSNEQFF.

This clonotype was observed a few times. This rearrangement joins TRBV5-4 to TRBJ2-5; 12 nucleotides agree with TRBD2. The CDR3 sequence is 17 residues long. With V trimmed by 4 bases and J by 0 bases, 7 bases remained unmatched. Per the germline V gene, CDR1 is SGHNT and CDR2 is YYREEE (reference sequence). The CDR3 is CASSRGTSGQYQETQYF. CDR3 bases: TGTGCCAGCAGCCGAGGGACTAGCGGGCAGTACCAAGAGACCCAGTACTTC.

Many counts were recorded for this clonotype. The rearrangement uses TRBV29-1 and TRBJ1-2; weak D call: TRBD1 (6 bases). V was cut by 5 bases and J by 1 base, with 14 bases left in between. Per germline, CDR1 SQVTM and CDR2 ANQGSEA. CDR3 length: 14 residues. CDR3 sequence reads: CSVYHREGNYGYTF. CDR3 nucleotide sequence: TGCAGCGTTTACCACAGGGAGGGTAACTATGGCTACACCTTC.

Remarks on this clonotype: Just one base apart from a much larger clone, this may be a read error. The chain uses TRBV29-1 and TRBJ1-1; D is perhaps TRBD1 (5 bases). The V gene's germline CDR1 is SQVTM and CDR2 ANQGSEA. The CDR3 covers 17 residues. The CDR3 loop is CSVEEGKGPGPYTVAFF. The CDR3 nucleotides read TGCAGCGTTGAAGAAGGAAAAGGGCCAGGGCCTTACACTGTAGCTTTCTTT. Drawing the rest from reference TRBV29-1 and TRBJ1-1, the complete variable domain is SAVISQKPSRDICQRGTSLTIQCQVDSQVTMMFWYRQQPGQSLTLIATANQGSEATYESGFVIDKFPISRPNLTFSTLTVSNMSPEDSSIYLCSVEEGKGPGPYTVAFFGQGTRLTVV.

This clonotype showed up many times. The CDR3 nucleotides are TGTGCCAGCAGCCCGACCTTCTCTGGGGCCAACGTCCTGACTTTC. Translating it yields CASSPTFSGANVLTF. This chain joins TRBV7-6 and TRBJ2-6, with D unresolved. Germline-derived CDR1 and CDR2 are SGHVS and FNYEAQ. The ends were cut back, 5 bases at V and 0 bases at J, with 8 bases in the middle. CDR3 length: 15 residues.

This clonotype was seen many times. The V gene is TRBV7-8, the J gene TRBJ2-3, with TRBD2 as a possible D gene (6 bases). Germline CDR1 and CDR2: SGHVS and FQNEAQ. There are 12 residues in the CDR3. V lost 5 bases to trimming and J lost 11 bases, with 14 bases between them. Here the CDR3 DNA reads TGTGCCAGCAGCCCGGAGGGGTTCGGGCAGTATTTT. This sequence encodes CASSPEGFGQYF.

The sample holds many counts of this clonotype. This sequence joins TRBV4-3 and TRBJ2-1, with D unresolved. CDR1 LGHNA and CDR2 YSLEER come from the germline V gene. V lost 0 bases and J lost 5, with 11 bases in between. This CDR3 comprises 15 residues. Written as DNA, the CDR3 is TGCGCCAGCAGCCAAGATGCAGACGAGCACAATGAGCAGTTCTTC. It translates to CASSQDADEHNEQFF.

The CDR3 sequence is CASSLGGTRNEQFF. The CDR3 DNA reads as TGCGCCAGCAGCTTGGGGGGAACCAGGAATGAGCAGTTCTTC. The V and J genes are TRBV5-1 and TRBJ2-1; no clear D gene. There are 14 residues in the CDR3. V dropped 0 bases and J dropped 7 bases, with 11 bases sitting between them. In germline, CDR1 is SGHRS, CDR2 YFSETQ.

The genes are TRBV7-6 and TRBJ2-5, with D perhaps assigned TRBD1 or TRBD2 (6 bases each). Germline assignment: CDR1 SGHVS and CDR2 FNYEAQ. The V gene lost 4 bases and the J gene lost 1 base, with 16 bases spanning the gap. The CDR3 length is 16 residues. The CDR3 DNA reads TGTGCCAGCAGCTCCGATCCCTGGGGGGCCCAAGAGACCCAGTACTTC. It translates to CASSSDPWGAQETQYF.

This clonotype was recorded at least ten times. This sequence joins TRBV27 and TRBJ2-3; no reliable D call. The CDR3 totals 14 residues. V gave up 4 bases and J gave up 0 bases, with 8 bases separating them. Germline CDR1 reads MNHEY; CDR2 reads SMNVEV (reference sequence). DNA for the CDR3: TGTGCCAGCAGTTGGAGTGCTAGCACAGATACGCAGTATTTT. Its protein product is CASSWSASTDTQYF.

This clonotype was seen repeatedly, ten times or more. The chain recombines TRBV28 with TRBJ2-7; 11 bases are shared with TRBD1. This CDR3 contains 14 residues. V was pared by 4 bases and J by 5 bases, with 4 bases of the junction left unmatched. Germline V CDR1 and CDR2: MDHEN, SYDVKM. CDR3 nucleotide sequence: TGTGCCAGCAGTTCCGGACAGGGGGCGAACGAGCAGTACTTC. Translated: CASSSGQGANEQYF. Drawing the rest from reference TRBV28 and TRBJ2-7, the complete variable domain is DVKVTQSSRYLVKRTGEKVFLECVQDMDHENMFWYRQDPGLGLRLIYFSYDVKMKEKGDIPEGYSVSREKKERFSLILESASTNQTSMYLCASSSGQGANEQYFGPGTRLTVT.